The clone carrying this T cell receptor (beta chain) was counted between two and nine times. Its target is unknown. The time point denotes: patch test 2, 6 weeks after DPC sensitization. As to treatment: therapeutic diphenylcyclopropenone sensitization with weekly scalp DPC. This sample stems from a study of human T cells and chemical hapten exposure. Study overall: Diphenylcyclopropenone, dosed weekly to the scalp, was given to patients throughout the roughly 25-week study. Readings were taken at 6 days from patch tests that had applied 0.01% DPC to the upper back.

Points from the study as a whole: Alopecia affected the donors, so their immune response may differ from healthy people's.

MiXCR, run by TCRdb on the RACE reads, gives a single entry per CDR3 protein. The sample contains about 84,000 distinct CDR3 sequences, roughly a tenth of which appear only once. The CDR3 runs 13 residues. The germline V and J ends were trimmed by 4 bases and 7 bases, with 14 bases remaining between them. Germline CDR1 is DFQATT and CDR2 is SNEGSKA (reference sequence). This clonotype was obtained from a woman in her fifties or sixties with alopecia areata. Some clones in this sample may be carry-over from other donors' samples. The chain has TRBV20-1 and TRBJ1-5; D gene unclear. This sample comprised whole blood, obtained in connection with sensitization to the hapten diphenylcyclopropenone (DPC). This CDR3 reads CSATLGVYQPQHF. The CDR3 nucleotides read TGCAGTGCTACGTTGGGCGTTTACCAGCCCCAGCATTTT.